This is a list of T cell receptor beta chains from one sample in a study of Graves' ophthalmopathy and Graves' hyperthyroidism. TCRdb independently ran MiXCR on the multiplex PCR reads; one entry per CDR3 protein. The data hold around 1,000,000 distinct CDR3 sequences, with approximately 35% observed a single time. Sequencing input: peripheral blood or thyroid tissue (not recorded which). The receptor set was obtained from an adult man with Graves' hyperthyroidism. Both conserved end residues are part of each CDR3. D genes are given only for firm matches. Clone size is stated in some rows and not others, as once, few, many or a class when expanded.

TRBV5-4	TRBJ2-2	-	TRBD2	TGTGCCAGCAGGGTAGCGGGAGTCGACACCGGGGAGCTGTTTTTT	CASRVAGVDTGELFF
TRBV29-1	TRBJ2-5	-	TRBD1	TGCAGCGTTACCCCGGGACAGGGCCAGACCCAGTACTTC	CSVTPGQGQTQYF
TRBV6-5	TRBJ1-4	many	-	TGTGCCAGCAGTGGGGACGGACGGAGGTCAAAACTGTTTTTT	CASSGDGRRSKLFF
TRBV7-2	TRBJ2-7	-	-	TGTGCCAGCAGCTTACGGCGGGACGGGTACGAGCAGTACTTC	CASSLRRDGYEQYF
TRBV5-6	TRBJ1-2	many	-	TGTGCCAGCAGTGTGGAGTACTATGGCTACACCTTC	CASSVEYYGYTF
TRBV9	TRBJ1-4	few	TRBD1	TGTGCCAGCAGCCAAGGACAGGGTTCAACTAATGAAAAACTGTTTTTT	CASSQGQGSTNEKLFF
TRBV12-3/TRBV12-4	TRBJ1-4	-	TRBD1	TGTGCCAGCAGTCCACGGACAGGGAGTGAAAAACTGTTTTTT	CASSPRTGSEKLFF
TRBV29-1	TRBJ2-7	many	TRBD2	TGCAGCGTCCGTACGGGACTAGCTTCCGAGCAGTACTTC	CSVRTGLASEQYF
TRBV7-9	TRBJ1-2	few	-	TGTGCCAGCAGCCTTGTCGATGTGGGTGGCTACACCTTC	CASSLVDVGGYTF
TRBV7-3	TRBJ1-1	many	-	TGTGCCAGCAGCTTAACGGGGGGGGCGCGAGTCACTGAAGCTTTCTTT	CASSLTGGARVTEAFF
TRBV12-3/TRBV12-4	TRBJ1-6	many	TRBD1	TGTGCCAGCAGCTGGCAGGGGGGATCACCCCTCCACTTT	CASSWQGGSPLHF
TRBV6-5	TRBJ1-6	-	TRBD1	TGTGCCAGCAGATATGGACAGGAAAATTCACCCCTCCACTTT	CASRYGQENSPLHF
TRBV9	TRBJ2-5	-	-	TGTGCCAGCAGCCTGAGCGCCGGGCAGACCCAGTACTTC	CASSLSAGQTQYF
TRBV20-1	TRBJ2-5	many	TRBD1	TGCAGTGCTAGAGACGCGACAGGGCGAAGGTTAGAGACCCAGTACTTC	CSARDATGRRLETQYF
TRBV2	TRBJ1-5	few	-	TGTGCCAGCAGCCAGGAGTGGAGCAATCAGCCCCAGCATTTT	CASSQEWSNQPQHF
TRBV7-9	TRBJ2-1	few	-	TGTGCCAGCAGCTCTGCGACACCGCAGTTCTTC	CASSSATPQFF
TRBV27	TRBJ1-6	-	-	TGTGCCAGCAGCCCTCGACGGTGGAATTCACCCCTCCACTTT	CASSPRRWNSPLHF
TRBV7-2	TRBJ1-2	many	-	TGCGCCAGCAGCTCCTCGAGAGACTATGGCTACACCTTC	CASSSSRDYGYTF
TRBV7-2	TRBJ1-2	-	-	TGTGCCAGCAGCTTCGGGGACACCGGACCGGATGGCTACACCTTC	CASSFGDTGPDGYTF
TRBV7-9	TRBJ1-6	many	-	TGTGCCAGTACCCCCGGCCCATATAATTCACCCCTCCACTTT	CASTPGPYNSPLHF
TRBV5-4	TRBJ1-1	many	-	TGTGCCAGCAGCAAAATCAGGGGAGAGACTGAAGCTTTCTTT	CASSKIRGETEAFF
TRBV29-1	TRBJ2-7	many	TRBD1	TGCAGCGTTAGACAGGGGGGCTACGAGCAGTACTTC	CSVRQGGYEQYF
TRBV7-9	TRBJ2-5	-	-	TGTGCCAGCAGCCACCGTAGCGACCCTCCTGAGACCCAGTACTTC	CASSHRSDPPETQYF
TRBV20-1	TRBJ1-5	-	-	TGCAGTGCACAACAGACTAGCAATCAGCCCCAGCATTTT	CSAQQTSNQPQHF
TRBV20-1	TRBJ2-2	-	-	TGCAGTGCTAGTCGGCCAGGGAACACCGGGGAGCTGTTTTTT	CSASRPGNTGELFF
TRBV25-1	TRBJ1-3	-	-	TGTGCCAGCAGTGAAACCGTAATCTCTGGAAACACCATATATTTT	CASSETVISGNTIYF
TRBV2	TRBJ2-2	many	-	TGTGCCAGCAGCCATGGGAGCACCGGGGAGCTGTTTTTT	CASSHGSTGELFF
TRBV10-3	TRBJ1-1	many	-	TGTGCCATCAGTTCCCTACGGCTCACTGAAGCTTTCTTT	CAISSLRLTEAFF
TRBV5-8	TRBJ1-5	-	TRBD1	TGTGCCAGCAGCTCCGACAGGGGGGCCGCGGATCAGCCCCAGCATTTT	CASSSDRGAADQPQHF
TRBV20-1	TRBJ2-7	many	TRBD2	TGCAGTGCTAGAATAGCGGGAGTATGGGAGCAGTACTTC	CSARIAGVWEQYF
TRBV24-1	TRBJ2-3	few	-	TGTGCCACCAGTGCCCAGAGGGATACGCAGTATTTT	CATSAQRDTQYF
TRBV5-1	TRBJ1-2	few	-	TGCGCCAGCAGCTTACGGGGTGAGGATGGCTACACCTTC	CASSLRGEDGYTF
TRBV7-8	TRBJ1-6	many	TRBD1	TGTGCCAGCAGCTCAACAGGGGCTGTTTCACCCCTCCACTTT	CASSSTGAVSPLHF
TRBV7-3	TRBJ2-2	-	-	TGTGCCAGCAGCTTAACGAGGAGCACCAGGGAGCTGTTTTTT	CASSLTRSTRELFF
TRBV19	TRBJ2-7	-	-	TGTGCCAGTAGACCCAGAGGGGCAGGGATTTCCCACGAGCAGTACTTC	CASRPRGAGISHEQYF
TRBV20-1	TRBJ1-6	-	TRBD1	TGCAGTGGTCAGCCTGGGACAGGGCGTTCACCCCTCCACTTT	CSGQPGTGRSPLHF
TRBV13	TRBJ1-2	many	TRBD1	TGTGCCAGCAGCTTAGGCCGGGACAGCGCTAACTATGGCTACACCTTC	CASSLGRDSANYGYTF
TRBV7-2	TRBJ2-5	many	TRBD2	TGTGCCAGCAGCTTAGCCGCCAGCGGGAGGAGGGAGACCCAGTACTTC	CASSLAASGRRETQYF
TRBV9	TRBJ2-6	-	TRBD1	TGTGCCAGCAGCGTAGCGGGACAGGGGGCGCCCGGGGCCAACGTCCTGACTTTC	CASSVAGQGAPGANVLTF
TRBV15	TRBJ1-1	many	-	TGTGCCACCAGCAGAGATCCTCAGGGCGGCTCTTTCTTT	CATSRDPQGGSFF
TRBV29-1	TRBJ1-2	-	-	TGCAGCTCCGGGTCATGGAAAAACTATGGCTACACCTTC	CSSGSWKNYGYTF
TRBV6-1	TRBJ2-7	-	TRBD1	TGTGCCAGCAGTGCTAGATACCCCCGGGACAGGGGAGGCGAGCAGTACTTC	CASSARYPRDRGGEQYF
TRBV29-1	TRBJ1-2	many	TRBD1	TGCAGCGGAAAACTTGACAGGGATGGCTACACCTTC	CSGKLDRDGYTF
TRBV7-9	TRBJ2-5	many	-	TGTGCCAGCACCCCAGTGGGGGCGGGAGAGACCCAGTACTTC	CASTPVGAGETQYF
TRBV6-2/TRBV6-3	TRBJ2-5	many	TRBD2	TGTGCCAGCAGCAGCGAGGGAGCGGGGAAAGAGACCCAGTACTTC	CASSSEGAGKETQYF
TRBV20-1	TRBJ1-1	-	-	TGCAGTGCTAGAGATCCAGACACTAAAGCTTTCTTT	CSARDPDTKAFF
TRBV12-3/TRBV12-4	TRBJ2-7	few	-	TGTGCCAGCAGTTTAACGAAATCCTCCGAGCAGTACTTC	CASSLTKSSEQYF
TRBV12-3/TRBV12-4	TRBJ2-5	few	-	TGTGCCAGCAGTCCCCAATCGGGGGAGGAGACCCAGTACTTC	CASSPQSGEETQYF
TRBV7-9	TRBJ2-7	few	-	TGTGCCAGCAGCTCAAAGACGGACGGAGCCTACGAGCAGTACTTC	CASSSKTDGAYEQYF
TRBV29-1	TRBJ1-1	-	-	TGCAGCGAGACAGCGAACACTGAAGCTTTCTTT	CSETANTEAFF
TRBV7-9	TRBJ1-2	-	TRBD1	TGTGCCAGCAGCTCGACAGGGTCGGGAGCTGGCTACACCTTC	CASSSTGSGAGYTF
TRBV19	TRBJ2-2	-	-	TGTGCCAGCACGGACCGTCCGAACACCGGGGAGCTGTTTTTT	CASTDRPNTGELFF
TRBV2	TRBJ2-3	-	-	TGTGCCAGCAGCAGTATTAATACGCAGTATTTT	CASSSINTQYF
TRBV5-1	TRBJ1-1	many	-	TGCGCCAGCACCTCGACAGGTGAAGCTTTCTTT	CASTSTGEAFF